This T cell receptor beta chain derives from a study of OX40 agonist ivuxolimab in advanced cancers. Profiling relied on immunoSEQ multiplex PCR, and the TCRdb table lists in-frame clones only, not all of them. This sample yields around 69,000 clones, of which roughly 88% are seen a single time; about 1.6% belongs to the top ten. Study results and limitations: On average, CD8+ T cells showed a greater number of expanded clones than CD4+.

V lost 5 bases, J lost 3 bases, and 14 bases lay in between. Germline loops: CDR1 MDHEN, CDR2 SYDVKM. This CDR3 region has 15 residues. Notes on this clone: Its antigen is still unknown.

Here the sequenced sample was CD4+ or CD8+ T cells sorted from blood, taken in a trial of the OX40 agonist ivuxolimab. The V call is TRBV28, the J call TRBJ1-5, with a weak D call TRBD1 (5 bases). The TCR originated in an adult with an advanced solid tumor such as melanoma, head and neck, liver or kidney cancer. CDR3 loop: CASSRAQGNNQPQHF. CDR3 coding DNA: TGTGCCAGCAGTCGTGCGCAGGGCAACAATCAGCCCCAGCATTTT. Filled out from reference TRBV28 and TRBJ1-5, the complete variable domain reads DVKVTQSSRYLVKRTGEKVFLECVQDMDHENMFWYRQDPGLGLRLIYFSYDVKMKEKGDIPEGYSVSREKKERFSLILESASTNQTSMYLCASSRAQGNNQPQHFGDGTRLSIL.